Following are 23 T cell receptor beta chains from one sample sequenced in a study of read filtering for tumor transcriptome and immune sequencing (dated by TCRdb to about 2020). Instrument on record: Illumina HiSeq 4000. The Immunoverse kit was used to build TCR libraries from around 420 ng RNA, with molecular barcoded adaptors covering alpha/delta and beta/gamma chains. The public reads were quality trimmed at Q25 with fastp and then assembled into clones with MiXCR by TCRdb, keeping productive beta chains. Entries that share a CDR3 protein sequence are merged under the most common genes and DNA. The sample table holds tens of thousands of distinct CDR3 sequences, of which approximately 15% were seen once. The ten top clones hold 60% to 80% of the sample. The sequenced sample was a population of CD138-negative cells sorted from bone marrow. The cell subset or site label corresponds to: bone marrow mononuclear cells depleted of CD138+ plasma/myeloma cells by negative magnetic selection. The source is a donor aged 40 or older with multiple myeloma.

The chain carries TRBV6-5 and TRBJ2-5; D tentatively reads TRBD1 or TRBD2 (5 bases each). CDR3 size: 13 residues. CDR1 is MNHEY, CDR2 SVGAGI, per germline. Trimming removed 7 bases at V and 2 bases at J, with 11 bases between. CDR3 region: CASKGPGQETQYF. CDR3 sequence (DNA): TGTGCCAGCAAGGGACCAGGGCAAGAGACCCAGTACTTC.

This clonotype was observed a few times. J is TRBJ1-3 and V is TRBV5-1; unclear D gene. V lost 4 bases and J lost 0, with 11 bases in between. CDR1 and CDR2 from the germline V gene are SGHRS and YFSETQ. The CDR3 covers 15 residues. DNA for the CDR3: TGCGCCAGCAGCGAAAGGATGAGCTCTGGAAACACCATATATTTT. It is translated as CASSERMSSGNTIYF.

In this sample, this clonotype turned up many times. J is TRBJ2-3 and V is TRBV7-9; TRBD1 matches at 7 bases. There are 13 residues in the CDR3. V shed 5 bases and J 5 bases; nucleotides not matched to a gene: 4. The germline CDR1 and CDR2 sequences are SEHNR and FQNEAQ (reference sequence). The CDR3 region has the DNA TGTGCCAGCAGCACCTCAGGGGGAGATACGCAGTATTTT. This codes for CASSTSGGDTQYF.

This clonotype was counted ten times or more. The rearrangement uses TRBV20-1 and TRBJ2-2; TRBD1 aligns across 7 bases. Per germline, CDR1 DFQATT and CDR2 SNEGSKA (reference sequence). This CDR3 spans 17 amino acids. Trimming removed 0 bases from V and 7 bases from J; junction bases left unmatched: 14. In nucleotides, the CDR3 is TGCAGTGCTAGAGAATTAGGACAGGTGGAATACGGCGGGGAGCTGTTTTTT. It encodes CSARELGQVEYGGELFF.

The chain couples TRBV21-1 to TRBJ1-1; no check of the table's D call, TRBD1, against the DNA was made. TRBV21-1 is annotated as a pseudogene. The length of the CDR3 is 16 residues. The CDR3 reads CASSPNSGKVDTEAFF. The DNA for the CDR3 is TGTGCCAGCAGCCCAAATTCCGGGAAGGTAGACACTGAAGCTTTCTTT.

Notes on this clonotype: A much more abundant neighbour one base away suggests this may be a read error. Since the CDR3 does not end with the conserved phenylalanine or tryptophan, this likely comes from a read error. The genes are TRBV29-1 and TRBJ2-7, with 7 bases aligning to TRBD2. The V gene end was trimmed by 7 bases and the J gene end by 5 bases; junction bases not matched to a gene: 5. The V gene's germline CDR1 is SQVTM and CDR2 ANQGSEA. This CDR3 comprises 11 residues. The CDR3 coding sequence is TGCAGCGGCGGGAGCAACAACGAGCAGTACCTC. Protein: CSGGSNNEQYL.

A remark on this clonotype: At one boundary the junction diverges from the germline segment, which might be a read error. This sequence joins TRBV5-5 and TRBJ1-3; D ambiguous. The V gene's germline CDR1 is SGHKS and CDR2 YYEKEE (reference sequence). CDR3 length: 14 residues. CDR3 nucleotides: TGTGCCAGCGGCTTGGGGAGTCGGGGAAACACCATATATTTT. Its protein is CASGLGSRGNTIYF.

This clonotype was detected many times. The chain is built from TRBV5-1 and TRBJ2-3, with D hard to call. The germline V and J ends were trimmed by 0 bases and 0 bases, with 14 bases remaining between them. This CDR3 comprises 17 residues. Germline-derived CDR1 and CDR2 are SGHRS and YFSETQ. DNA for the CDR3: TGCGCCAGCAGCTTGGAGGACCCCACCCCGAGCACAGATACGCAGTATTTT. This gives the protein CASSLEDPTPSTDTQYF.

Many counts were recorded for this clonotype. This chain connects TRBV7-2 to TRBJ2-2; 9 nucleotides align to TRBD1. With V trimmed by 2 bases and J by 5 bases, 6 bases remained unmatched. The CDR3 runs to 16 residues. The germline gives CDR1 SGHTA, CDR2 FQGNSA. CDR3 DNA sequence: TGTGCCAGCAGCTTACAACAGGGGGCAGTAACCGGGGAGCTGTTTTTT. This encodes CASSLQQGAVTGELFF. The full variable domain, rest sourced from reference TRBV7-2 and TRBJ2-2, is GAGVSQSPSNKVTEKGKDVELRCDPISGHTALYWYRQSLGQGLEFLIYFQGNSAPDKSGLPSDRFSAERTGGSVSTLTIQRTQQEDSAVYLCASSLQQGAVTGELFFGEGSRLTVL.

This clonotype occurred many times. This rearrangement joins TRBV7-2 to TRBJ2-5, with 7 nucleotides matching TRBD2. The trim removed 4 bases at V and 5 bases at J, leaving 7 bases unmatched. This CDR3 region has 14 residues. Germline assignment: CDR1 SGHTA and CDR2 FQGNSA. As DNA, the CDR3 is TGTGCCAGCAGCTCTGGGAGGGCCGGGGAGACCCAGTACTTC. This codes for CASSSGRAGETQYF.

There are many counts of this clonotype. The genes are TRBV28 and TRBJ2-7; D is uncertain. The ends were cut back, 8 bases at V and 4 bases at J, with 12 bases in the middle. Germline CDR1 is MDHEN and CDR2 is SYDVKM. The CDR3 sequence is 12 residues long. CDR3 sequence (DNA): TGTGCCAGCCAGGTGGGTCGGTACGAGCAGTACTTC. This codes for CASQVGRYEQYF.

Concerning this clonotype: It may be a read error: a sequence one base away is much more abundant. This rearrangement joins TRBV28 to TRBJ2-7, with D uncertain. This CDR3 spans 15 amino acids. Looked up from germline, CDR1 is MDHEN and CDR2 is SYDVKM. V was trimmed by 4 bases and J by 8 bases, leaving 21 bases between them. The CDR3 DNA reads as TGTGCCAGCAGTTCCTCAGCTGGTCGCCCGCATAAGCAGTACTTC. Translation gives CASSSSAGRPHKQYF.

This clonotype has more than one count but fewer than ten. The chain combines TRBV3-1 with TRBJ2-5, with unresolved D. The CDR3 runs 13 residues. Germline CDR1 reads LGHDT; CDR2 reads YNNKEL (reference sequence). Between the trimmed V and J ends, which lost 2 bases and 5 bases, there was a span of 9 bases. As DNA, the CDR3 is TGTGCCAGCAGCCAAAACCCTCAGGAGACCCAGTACTTC. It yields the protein CASSQNPQETQYF.

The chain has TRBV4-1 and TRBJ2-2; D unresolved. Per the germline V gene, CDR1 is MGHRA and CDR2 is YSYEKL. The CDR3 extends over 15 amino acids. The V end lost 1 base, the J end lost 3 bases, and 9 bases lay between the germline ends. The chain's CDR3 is CASSQAQMDTGELFF. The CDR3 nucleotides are TGCGCCAGCAGCCAAGCCCAGATGGACACCGGGGAGCTGTTTTTT.

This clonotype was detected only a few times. Here the CDR3 reads CASSSINTDTQYF. The CDR3 bases are TGTGCCAGCAGCTCAATCAACACAGATACGCAGTATTTT. The chain couples TRBV9 to TRBJ2-3; no firm D call. The V gene's germline CDR1 is SGDLS and CDR2 YYNGEE. Trimming cost V 4 bases and J 2 bases, with 8 bases left between them. The CDR3 has 13 amino acids.

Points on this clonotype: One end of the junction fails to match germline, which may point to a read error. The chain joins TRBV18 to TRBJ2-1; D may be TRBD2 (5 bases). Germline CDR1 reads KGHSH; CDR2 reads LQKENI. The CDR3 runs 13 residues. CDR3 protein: CASSTPGYKEQFF. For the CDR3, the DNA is TGTGCCAGCTCCACCCCGGGATACAAGGAGCAGTTCTTC.

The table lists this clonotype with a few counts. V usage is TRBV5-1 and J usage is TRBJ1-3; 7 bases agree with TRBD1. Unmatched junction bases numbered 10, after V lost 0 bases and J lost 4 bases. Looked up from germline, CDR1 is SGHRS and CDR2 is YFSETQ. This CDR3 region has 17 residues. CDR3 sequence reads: CASSLGSTTGKGNTIYF. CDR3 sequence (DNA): TGCGCCAGCAGCTTGGGGTCCACGACAGGGAAAGGAAACACCATATATTTT.

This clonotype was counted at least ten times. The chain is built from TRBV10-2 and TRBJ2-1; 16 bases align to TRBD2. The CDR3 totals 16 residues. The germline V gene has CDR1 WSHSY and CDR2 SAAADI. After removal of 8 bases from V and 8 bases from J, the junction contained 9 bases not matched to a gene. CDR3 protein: CASGPGLAGGRDEQFF. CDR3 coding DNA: TGCGCCAGCGGGCCGGGACTAGCGGGAGGGCGGGATGAGCAGTTCTTC.

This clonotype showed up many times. CDR3 sequence (DNA): TGCGCCAGCAGCCCCCCAACAGCCTGGTATGGCTACACCTTC. Translated, it gives CASSPPTAWYGYTF. The rearrangement joins TRBV4-1 to TRBJ1-2; D not resolved. Trimming shortened V by 4 bases and J by 5 bases, and 14 bases separated the two germline ends. The CDR3 consists of 14 residues. In germline, CDR1 is MGHRA, CDR2 YSYEKL.

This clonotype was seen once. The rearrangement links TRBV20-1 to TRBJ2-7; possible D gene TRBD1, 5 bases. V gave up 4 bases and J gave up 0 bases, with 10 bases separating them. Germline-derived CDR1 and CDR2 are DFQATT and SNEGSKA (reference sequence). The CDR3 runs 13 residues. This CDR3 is CSAIYRSSYEQYF. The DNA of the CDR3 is TGCAGTGCTATTTACAGGAGCTCCTACGAGCAGTACTTC.

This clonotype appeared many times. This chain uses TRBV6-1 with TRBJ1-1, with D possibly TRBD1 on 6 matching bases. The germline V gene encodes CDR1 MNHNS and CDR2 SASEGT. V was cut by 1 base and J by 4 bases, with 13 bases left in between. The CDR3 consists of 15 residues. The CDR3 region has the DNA TGTGCCAGCAGTGAAGTCTCAGGGGCGCGCACTGAAGCTTTCTTT. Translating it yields CASSEVSGARTEAFF.

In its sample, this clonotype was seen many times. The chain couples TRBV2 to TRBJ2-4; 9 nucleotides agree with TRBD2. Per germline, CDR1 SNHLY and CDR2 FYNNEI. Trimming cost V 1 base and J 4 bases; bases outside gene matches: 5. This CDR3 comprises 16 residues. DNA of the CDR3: TGTGCCAGCAGTGAAGTGGCTAGCGGGAAGAAAAACATTCAGTACTTC. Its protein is CASSEVASGKKNIQYF.

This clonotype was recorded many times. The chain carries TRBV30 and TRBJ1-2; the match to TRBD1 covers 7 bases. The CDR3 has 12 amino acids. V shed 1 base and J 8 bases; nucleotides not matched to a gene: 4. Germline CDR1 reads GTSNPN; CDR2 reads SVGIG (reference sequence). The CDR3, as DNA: TGTGCCTGGAGTGATTACAGGGGAGGCTACACCTTC. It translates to CAWSDYRGGYTF.